This T cell receptor (beta chain) came from a study of blood T cell repertoires in COVID-19. The CDR3 runs to 16 residues. Trimming shortened V by 3 bases and J by 4 bases, and 18 bases separated the two germline ends. The germline gives CDR1 SGHAT, CDR2 FQNNGV. Sequenced by immunoSEQ multiplex PCR; TCRdb stores in-frame clones only, minus some. The table includes 120,000 or so clones, roughly 80% detected once. The receptor was isolated from a man between 60 and 75 years old with acute or convalescent COVID-19. The V and J genes are TRBV11-2 and TRBJ1-1; D might be TRBD1 (5 bases). The source material was peripheral blood. The CDR3: CASSFGAGPKVTEAFF. The CDR3 region has the DNA TGTGCCAGCAGCTTTGGGGCAGGGCCCAAAGTCACTGAAGCTTTCTTT.